A selection of T cell receptor beta chains follows, all from one sample in a study of cytomegalovirus exposure and HLA in healthy donors. Data came from immunoSEQ multiplex PCR; TCRdb stores just in-frame clones and leaves some out. The sample has over 150,000 clones, 75% seen once. Sequences were obtained from PBMCs. The receptor set was obtained from a woman aged 45-59 years in good health and CMV-seropositive. Both conserved end residues are part of each CDR3. Each record gives: clone size, J gene, V gene, D gene, CDR3 DNA, CDR3 protein. The D gene is left open where the match is weak. Rows may omit the clone size; those that give it use once, few, many or a size class.

NA | TRBJ1-4 | TRBV11-1 | NA | TGTGCCAGCAGCTCCCTGGGACTTGGAAAACTGTTTTTT | CASSSLGLGKLFF
NA | TRBJ1-2 | TRBV11-2 | NA | TGTGCCAGCAGCGCTATGGCAGGGAACTATGGCTACACCTTC | CASSAMAGNYGYTF
once | TRBJ2-3 | TRBV5-1 | NA | TGCGCCAGCAGCTCTGGGGGGTGGGAGGCAGATACGCAGTATTTT | CASSSGGWEADTQYF
NA | TRBJ1-1 | TRBV5-1 | TRBD1 | TGCGCCAGCTCTCGGGGACAGGGAAGAGAAGCTTTCTTT | CASSRGQGREAFF
NA | TRBJ1-2 | TRBV9 | NA | TGTGCCAGCAGCGGATTGAGGACAAAGTATGGCTACACCTTC | CASSGLRTKYGYTF
few | TRBJ1-1 | TRBV6-1 | NA | TGTGCCAGCAGCCCTGGGCTAGCTTTCTTT | CASSPGLAFF
NA | TRBJ1-2 | TRBV9 | NA | TGTGCCAGCAGCGTAGCCCGGGATAAAGAGTATGGCTACACCTTC | CASSVARDKEYGYTF
NA | TRBJ2-2 | TRBV6-1 | TRBD1 | TGTGCCAGCAGTGCCGGGACAGGGAACGACGGGGAGCTGTTTTTT | CASSAGTGNDGELFF
NA | TRBJ1-2 | TRBV6-6 | NA | TGTGCCAGCAGTCCCGCGAACAGGGTGGGCGGCTACACCTTC | CASSPANRVGGYTF
NA | TRBJ1-2 | TRBV14 | NA | TGTGCCAGCAGCCAAGGAGGCTACTATGGCTACACCTTC | CASSQGGYYGYTF
NA | TRBJ2-4 | TRBV6-1 | NA | TGTGCCAGCAGTGTCTTGAGATTTAGCCTTAAGTACTTC | CASSVLRFSLKYF
NA | TRBJ1-1 | TRBV6-6 | TRBD1 | TGTGCCAGCAGCAAACAGGGGGGGAACACTGAAGCTTTCTTT | CASSKQGGNTEAFF
NA | TRBJ2-3 | TRBV2 | TRBD1 | TGTGCCAGCAGGGGACAGAGCACAGATACGCAGTATTTT | CASRGQSTDTQYF
NA | TRBJ1-4 | TRBV4-1 | NA | TGCGCCAGCAGCCAAGCGCAGGGTATACCAACTAATGAAAAACTGTTTTTT | CASSQAQGIPTNEKLFF
NA | TRBJ2-5 | TRBV7-2 | NA | TGTGCCGGCGCAGGCAGCCCCCAAGAGACCCAGTACTTC | CAGAGSPQETQYF
NA | TRBJ2-2 | TRBV2 | TRBD2 | TGTGCCAGCAGGAGCGGGGGTGGGGCCGGGGAGCTGTTTTTT | CASRSGGGAGELFF
NA | TRBJ2-7 | TRBV6-5 | TRBD2 | TGTGCCAGCAGTTCGGGACTAGCGGGGGACTACGAGCAGTACTTC | CASSSGLAGDYEQYF
few | TRBJ1-2 | TRBV7-2 | NA | TGTGCCAGCAGCTTAGCGACCGGTGACTATTATGGCTACACCTTC | CASSLATGDYYGYTF
NA | TRBJ2-1 | TRBV7-9 | NA | TGTGCCAGCTCTCTTAAAGCAGGGATTGATGAGCAGTTCTTC | CASSLKAGIDEQFF
NA | TRBJ1-5 | TRBV11-2 | NA | TGTGCCAGCAGCCCAACACCATCCTCGCCGCTCCAGCATTTT | CASSPTPSSPLQHF
NA | TRBJ2-3 | TRBV10-3 | NA | TGTGCCATCAGTGAGCCAGGCAGGTCGGATACGCAGTATTTT | CAISEPGRSDTQYF
few | TRBJ2-2 | TRBV18 | NA | TGTGCCAGCTCCGGCCGGGCTATAGCGGCCACCGGGGAGCTGTTTTTT | CASSGRAIAATGELFF
NA | TRBJ1-1 | TRBV9 | NA | TGTGCCAGCAGCCCCCTCGACAGTCCCCACGCTGAAGCTTTCTTT | CASSPLDSPHAEAFF
NA | TRBJ1-2 | TRBV15 | NA | TGTGCCACCAGCAGAGATCGAACACCCAACTATGGCTACACCTTC | CATSRDRTPNYGYTF
few | TRBJ2-7 | TRBV19 | NA | TGTGCCAGTAGTGCGGGACGGACCTACGAGCAGTACTTC | CASSAGRTYEQYF
few | TRBJ1-2 | TRBV5-1 | NA | TGCGCCAGCAGCTTGGCGGGTTCAGGGAACGATGGCTACACCTTC | CASSLAGSGNDGYTF
NA | TRBJ1-5 | TRBV2 | NA | TGTGCCAGCAGTGAAGCCAGGGTGAACAATCAGCCCCAGCATTTT | CASSEARVNNQPQHF
NA | TRBJ1-1 | TRBV5-1 | NA | TGCGCCAGCAGCTTGACCGTAGGAGGGATGGCTGAAGCTTTCTTT | CASSLTVGGMAEAFF
few | TRBJ2-5 | TRBV6-5 | NA | TGTGCCAGCTCCAGGGTCTGGGGGGTTCAAGAGACCCAGTACTTC | CASSRVWGVQETQYF
NA | TRBJ2-1 | TRBV9 | NA | TGTGCCAGCAGCGTACGAAGCGCGGCTGCGTCCTACAATGAGCAGTTCTTC | CASSVRSAAASYNEQFF
NA | TRBJ2-3 | TRBV11-2 | TRBD1 | TGTGCCAGCAGCAGGACAGGGTTTACAGATACGCAGTATTTT | CASSRTGFTDTQYF